Shown below are 3 T cell receptor beta chains from a single sample sequenced in a study of T cell repertoires in cytomegalovirus infection. Their target antigens are unknown. TCRdb re-analysed the reads in MiXCR, keeping a single row per CDR3 protein. In the table there are about 920,000 distinct CDR3 sequences, roughly 31% of which are singletons. The starting material was cultured CD8+ T cells from PBMCs, obtained from culture after CMV antigen stimulation. Every receptor here comes from a human donor in good health (CMV status not recorded). Some clones in this sample may be carry-over from other donors' samples.

The chain joins TRBV20-1 to TRBJ1-1; weak D call: TRBD1 (6 bases). This CDR3 comprises 13 residues. The germline CDR1 and CDR2 sequences are DFQATT and SNEGSKA (reference sequence). Trimming pared 3 bases from V and 5 bases from J, leaving 13 bases between. CDR3 sequence reads: CSASKGGVTEAFF. DNA for the CDR3: TGCAGTGCTAGTAAGGGGGGTGTAACTGAAGCTTTCTTT.

This clonotype was seen a few times. V gene TRBV6-2 or TRBV6-3 combines with J gene TRBJ2-6; 12 bases line up with TRBD2. The V segment lost 5 bases and the J segment 0 bases; nucleotides outside the gene matches: 2. CDR3 size: 17 residues. The V gene's germline CDR1 is MNHEY and CDR2 SVGEGT. CDR3 residues: CASSTSGGFSGANVLTF. In DNA form, the CDR3 reads TGTGCCAGCAGTACTAGCGGGGGGTTCTCTGGGGCCAACGTCCTGACTTTC.

This clonotype was detected a few times. The chain carries TRBV24-1 and TRBJ2-3; 8 positions agree with TRBD2. CDR1 is KGHDR and CDR2 is SFDVKD in the germline V gene. J gave up 0 bases and V 6 bases, and 1 base lay outside the gene matches. This CDR3 is 14 amino acids long. The CDR3 bases are TGTGCCACCAGTAAGCGGGGGAGCACAGATACGCAGTATTTT. This gives the protein CATSKRGSTDTQYF.